A single T cell receptor beta chain is shown here with its context. Its antigen is undetermined. Germline V gives CDR1 MDHEN, CDR2 SYDVKM. Germline trimming cut 7 bases from V and 6 bases from J; bases unmatched to any gene: 14. The CDR3 spans 15 residues. These data belong to a study of cytomegalovirus exposure and HLA in healthy donors. Findings and caveats of the study: From TCR beta sequences, most subjects' HLA-A and HLA-B alleles were reportedly predicted accurately.

PCR amplification relied on 60 Vbeta primers (plus 13 Jbeta primers). Libraries were prepared by immunoSEQ multiplex PCR; TCRdb keeps only in-frame clonotypes and omits some of them. The sample lists around 150,000 clones; around 60% were seen once. The V gene is TRBV28, the J gene TRBJ1-1; 7 bases are shared with TRBD1. The receptor comes from an older woman in good health and CMV-seropositive. Sequenced sample: PBMCs. CDR3 region: CASIRGGAYKAEAFF. The CDR3 DNA is TGTGCCAGCATACGAGGGGGCGCTTATAAAGCTGAAGCTTTCTTT.